This TCR beta chain was captured by sequencing in a study of cytomegalovirus exposure and HLA in healthy donors. Study results and limitations: According to an earlier analysis, most TCR beta V segments yielded productive rearrangements about 90% or about 30% of the time. A missense DCLRE1C variant was associated with V- and J-gene trimming of TCR beta chains in a later analysis, and an independent cohort replicated the association. Immune exposure data for these donors was limited to CMV serostatus.

This clone has a single count. What it binds is not known. The PCR employed 60 Vbeta primers together with 13 Jbeta primers. Some clones are missing from TCRdb's copy, which holds only in-frame ones; the method was immunoSEQ multiplex PCR. The sample gives roughly 150,000 clones, roughly four fifths of which show up once; under 2% is in the top ten. Germline CDR1 MGHRA, CDR2 YSYEKL. The CDR3 loop spans 14 amino acids. V shed 4 bases and J 4 bases; nucleotides not matched to a gene: 5. The sequence was collected from a man aged 35 to 55 in good health and CMV-seronegative. Sequencing was performed on PBMCs. The V and J genes are TRBV4-1 and TRBJ2-3; 7 nucleotides line up with TRBD2. The CDR3, as DNA: TGCGCCAGCAGCCCTGCGGGAGATCCAGATACGCAGTATTTT. Protein sequence: CASSPAGDPDTQYF.